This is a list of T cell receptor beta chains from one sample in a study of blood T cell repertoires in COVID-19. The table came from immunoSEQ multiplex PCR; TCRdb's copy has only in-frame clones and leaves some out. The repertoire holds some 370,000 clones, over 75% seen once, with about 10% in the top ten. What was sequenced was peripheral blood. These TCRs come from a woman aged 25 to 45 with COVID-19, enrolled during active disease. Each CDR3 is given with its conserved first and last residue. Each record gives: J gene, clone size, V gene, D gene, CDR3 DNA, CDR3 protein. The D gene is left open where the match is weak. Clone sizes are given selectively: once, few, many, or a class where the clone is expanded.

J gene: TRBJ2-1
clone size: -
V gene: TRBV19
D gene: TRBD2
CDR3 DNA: TGTGCCAGTACCTCGCCGGGACTAGCGGGAGCAAATGAGCAGTTCTTC
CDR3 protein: CASTSPGLAGANEQFF

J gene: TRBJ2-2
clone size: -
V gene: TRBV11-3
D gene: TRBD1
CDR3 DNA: TGTGCCAGCAGCTTAAGAGGGGGCCGGGAGCTGTTTTTT
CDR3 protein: CASSLRGGRELFF

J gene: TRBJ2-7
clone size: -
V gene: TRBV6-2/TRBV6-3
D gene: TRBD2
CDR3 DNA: TGTGCCAGCAGTTTCGGGACTAGCGGGAACTCCTACGAGCAGTACTTC
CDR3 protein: CASSFGTSGNSYEQYF

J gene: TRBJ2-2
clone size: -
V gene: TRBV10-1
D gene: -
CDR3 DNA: TGCGCCAGCAGTCGAGGCACCGGGGAGCTGTTTTTT
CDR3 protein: CASSRGTGELFF

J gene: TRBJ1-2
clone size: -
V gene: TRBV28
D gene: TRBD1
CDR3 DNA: TGTGCCAGCAGTTTATCCGCAGGGGGCGCGGGCTACACCTTC
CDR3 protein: CASSLSAGGAGYTF

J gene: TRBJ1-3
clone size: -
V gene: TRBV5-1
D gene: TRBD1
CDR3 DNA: TGCGCCAGCAGCTTGGGACAGGGGGCGCGTGGAAACACCATATATTTT
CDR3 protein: CASSLGQGARGNTIYF

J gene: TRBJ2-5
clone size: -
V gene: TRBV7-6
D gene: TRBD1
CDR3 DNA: TGTGCCAGCAGCTTAGCCGTGGACAGGCAAGAGACCCAGTACTTC
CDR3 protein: CASSLAVDRQETQYF

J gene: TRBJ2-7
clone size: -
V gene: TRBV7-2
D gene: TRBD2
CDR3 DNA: TGTGCCAGCAGCTTAATAGCGGGAGGCCTCTACGAGCAGTACTTC
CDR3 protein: CASSLIAGGLYEQYF

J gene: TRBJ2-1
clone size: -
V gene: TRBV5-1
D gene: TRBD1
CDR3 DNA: TGCGCCAGCAGCTTGGGACAGGGCTACAATGAGCAGTTCTTC
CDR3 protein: CASSLGQGYNEQFF

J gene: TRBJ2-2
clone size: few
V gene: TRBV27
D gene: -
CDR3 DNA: TGTGCCAGCAGTTTACAGCGAACTCCCGGGGAGCTGTTTTTT
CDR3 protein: CASSLQRTPGELFF